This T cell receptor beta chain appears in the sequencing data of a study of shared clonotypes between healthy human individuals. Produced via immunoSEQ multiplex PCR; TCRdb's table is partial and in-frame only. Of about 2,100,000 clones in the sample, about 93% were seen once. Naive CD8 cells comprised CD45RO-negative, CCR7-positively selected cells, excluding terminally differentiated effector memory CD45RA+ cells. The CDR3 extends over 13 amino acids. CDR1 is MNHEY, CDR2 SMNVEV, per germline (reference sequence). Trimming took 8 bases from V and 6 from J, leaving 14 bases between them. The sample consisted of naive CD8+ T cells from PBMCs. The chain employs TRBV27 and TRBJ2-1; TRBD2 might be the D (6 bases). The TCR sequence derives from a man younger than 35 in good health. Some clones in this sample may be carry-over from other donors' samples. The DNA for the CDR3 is TGTGCCAGCGGCCTCGGGACTTTCAATGAGCAGTTCTTC. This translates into CASGLGTFNEQFF.